This TCR beta chain was captured in a study of shared clonotypes between healthy human individuals. Findings of the study overall: For sorted subsets, rarefaction showed incomplete sequencing despite large depth.

The V end was cut by 2 bases, the J end by 2 bases, with 5 bases between. The CDR3 extends over 13 amino acids. Germline CDR1 is MNHEY and CDR2 is SVGAGI. As originally analysed: Junction-only immunoSEQ data arrived without quality scores, meaning filtering differed. Profiled with immunoSEQ multiplex PCR; TCRdb holds only in-frame clones, not every one. V and J calls plus clone size are reproduced from that table; the DNA served to infer D and trimming. The table lists more than 2 million clones, about 95% of them singletons, with about 1.1% in the top ten. CD45RO-negative, CCR7-positively selected cells formed the naive CD8 fraction, excluding terminally differentiated effector memory CD45RA+ cells. Points on this clone: Its antigen is undetermined.

Sequencing was done on a sample of naive CD8+ T cells sorted from blood. The receptor was derived from a man aged 18 to 29 in good health. The genes are TRBV6-5 and TRBJ2-3; D uncertain. The CDR3 region is CASSYPDTDTQYF. For the CDR3, the DNA is TGTGCCAGCAGTTACCCAGACACAGATACGCAGTATTTT.